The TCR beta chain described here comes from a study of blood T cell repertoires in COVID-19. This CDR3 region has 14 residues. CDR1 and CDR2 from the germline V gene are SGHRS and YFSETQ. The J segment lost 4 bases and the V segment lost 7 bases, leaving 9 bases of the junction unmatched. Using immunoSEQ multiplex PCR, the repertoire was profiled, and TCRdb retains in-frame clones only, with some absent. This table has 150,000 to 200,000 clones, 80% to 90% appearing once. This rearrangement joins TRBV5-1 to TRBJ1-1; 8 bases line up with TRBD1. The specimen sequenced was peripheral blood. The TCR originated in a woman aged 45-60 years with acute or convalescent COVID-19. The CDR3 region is CASGDQGAGTEAFF. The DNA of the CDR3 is TGCGCCAGCGGGGACCAGGGGGCGGGCACTGAAGCTTTCTTT.